This T cell receptor beta chain was recovered during a study of shared clonotypes between healthy human individuals. This table comes from immunoSEQ multiplex PCR, and its TCRdb copy is limited to in-frame clones, with some not included. The sample shows approximately 1,500,000 clones, around 98% of them seen only once. Germline CDR1 is LNHDA and CDR2 is SQIVND (reference sequence). Trimming at V came to 2 bases and at J to 4 bases, leaving 4 bases not matched to a gene. This CDR3 region has 15 residues. Material: naive CD4+ T cells sorted from blood. The sample's subset: CD45RA+ positively selected. The chain employs TRBV19 and TRBJ2-7; 11 bases map to TRBD2. This TCR derives from a man younger than 45 in good health. The CDR3, as DNA: TGTGCCAGTAGTATAACTAGCGGGAGAAAGTACGAGCAGTACTTC. Residues: CASSITSGRKYEQYF.